The 4 T cell receptor beta chains below were found in one sample sequenced in a study of T cell responses to AZD1222 COVID-19 vaccine. Libraries were prepared by immunoSEQ multiplex PCR; TCRdb keeps only in-frame clonotypes and omits some of them. The sample shows about 150,000 clones, 70% to 90% of them seen only once. The starting material was peripheral blood, obtained on day 0 of MenACWY control vaccination. The receptors stem from an adult in good health.

The V gene is TRBV5-1, the J gene TRBJ1-5, with D uncertain. V was shortened by 3 bases and J by 0 bases, with 10 bases between the two germline ends. This CDR3 has 15 amino acids. Germline V gene lookup returns CDR1 SGHRS and CDR2 YFSETQ. CDR3 DNA sequence: TGCGCCAGCAGCTCCGAGGGCAGTAGCAATCAGCCCCAGCATTTT. This translates into CASSSEGSSNQPQHF.

V and J are TRBV12-3 or TRBV12-4 and TRBJ2-5; tentatively, D is TRBD1 or TRBD2 (5 bases each). V was trimmed by 6 bases and J by 5 bases, leaving 13 bases between them. The CDR3 runs 13 residues. The CDR3 protein is CASSLIEGETQYF. The CDR3 nucleotides read TGTGCCAGCAGCTTAATAGAGGGGGAGACCCAGTACTTC.

The rearrangement uses TRBV5-1 and TRBJ2-7, with 7 bases matching TRBD2. The CDR3 extends over 14 amino acids. CDR1 and CDR2 from the germline V gene are SGHRS and YFSETQ. V lost 1 base and J lost 2; bases outside the gene matches: 3. CDR3 sequence: CASSLRRGAYEQYF. CDR3 bases: TGCGCCAGCAGCTTGCGACGGGGGGCCTACGAGCAGTACTTC.

This rearrangement joins TRBV2 to TRBJ1-1; the D is unclear. This CDR3 comprises 15 residues. The germline gives CDR1 SNHLY, CDR2 FYNNEI. The V end lost 6 bases, the J end lost 7 bases, and 21 bases lay between the germline ends. The CDR3 reads CASRSGVTNPGEAFF. CDR3 sequence (DNA): TGTGCCAGCAGGAGTGGTGTGACGAATCCCGGTGAAGCTTTCTTT.